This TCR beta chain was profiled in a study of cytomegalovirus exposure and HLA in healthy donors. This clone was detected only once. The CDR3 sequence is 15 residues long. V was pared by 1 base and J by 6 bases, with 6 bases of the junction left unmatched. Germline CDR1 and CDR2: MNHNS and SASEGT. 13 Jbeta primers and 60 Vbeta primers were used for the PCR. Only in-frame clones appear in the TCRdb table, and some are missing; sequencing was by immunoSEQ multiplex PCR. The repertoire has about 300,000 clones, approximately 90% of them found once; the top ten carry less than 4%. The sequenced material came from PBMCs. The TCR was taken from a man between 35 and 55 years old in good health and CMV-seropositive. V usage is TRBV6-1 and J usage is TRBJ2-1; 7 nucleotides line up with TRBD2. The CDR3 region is CASSEGRGSRNEQFF. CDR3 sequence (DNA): TGTGCCAGCAGTGAAGGGCGCGGGAGTCGCAATGAGCAGTTCTTC.